The clone carrying this T cell receptor (beta chain) has just a few counts. Its antigen is currently unknown. The data were obtained in a study of response to subunit inactivated influenza vaccine. Findings and caveats of the study: A suggestion made by the authors is that each seasonal influenza vaccination recruits few new T cells.

TCRdb re-derived calls from the RT-PCR reads in MiXCR, one entry per CDR3 protein. This table holds some 800,000 distinct CDR3 sequences, 20% to 25% found once. This CDR3 contains 16 residues. CDR1 LNHNV and CDR2 YYDKDF come from the germline V gene (reference sequence). Trimming pared 8 bases from V and 0 bases from J, leaving 18 bases between. The receptor comes from a man aged 50 or older who received an inactivated influenza vaccine. The sequenced sample was PBMCs from blood, obtained around 5 days after vaccination. This chain links TRBV15 with TRBJ2-3; either TRBD1 or TRBD2 may fit D (5 bases each). The CDR3 DNA reads as TGTGCCACCCTGAGAGCCGGGGCCACCAGCACAGATACGCAGTATTTT. Its translation is CATLRAGATSTDTQYF.